This is a list of T cell receptor beta chains from one sample in a study of blood T cells in healthy people across ages. In TCRdb, the 5' RACE reads were re-called with MiXCR into one record per CDR3 protein. The data hold more than 650,000 distinct CDR3 sequences, with 40% to 65% observed a single time. The sample comprised blood. The receptors were gathered from a man older than 75 in good health. CDR3s include the opening cysteine and the closing phenylalanine or tryptophan. A D gene is named only where the DNA matches it firmly. Part of the rows lack a size; the others show once, few, many or a class for expanded clones.

J	V	length	D	size	CDR3	DNA
TRBJ2-7	TRBV20-1	14	TRBD2	NA	CSSAITGGGSEQYF	TGCAGTTCTGCTATAACGGGAGGGGGTTCCGAGCAGTACTTC
TRBJ2-7	TRBV6-5	14	TRBD2	NA	CASSRTSRSYEQYF	TGTGCCAGCAGTAGGACTAGTCGCTCCTACGAGCAGTACTTC
TRBJ2-5	TRBV10-3	14	NA	few	CAISEGTSVETQYF	TGTGCCATCAGTGAGGGGACCTCGGTGGAGACCCAGTACTTC
TRBJ2-1	TRBV7-9	12	TRBD2	NA	CASSFGLDGEFF	TGTGCCAGCAGCTTTGGACTAGACGGTGAGTTCTTC
TRBJ1-2	TRBV11-1	14	NA	NA	CASSFDTSNYGYTF	TGTGCCAGCAGCTTTGACACATCTAACTATGGCTACACCTTC
TRBJ2-1	TRBV12-3/TRBV12-4	15	TRBD2	NA	CASSISGLGYNEQFF	TGTGCCAGCAGTATCTCGGGACTAGGGTACAATGAGCAGTTCTTC
TRBJ2-6	TRBV21-1	16	NA	few	CASTPTGRSGANVLTF	TGTGCCAGCACCCCCACCGGGAGGTCTGGGGCCAACGTCCTGACTTTC
TRBJ1-1	TRBV5-1	12	NA	NA	CASSLPQGEAFF	TGCGCCAGCAGCTTGCCACAGGGTGAAGCTTTCTTT
TRBJ2-3	TRBV27	17	TRBD2	NA	CASSLTTSGRRGRYAYF	TGTGCCAGCAGTTTAACGACTAGCGGGAGAAGGGGCAGATACGCGTATTTT
TRBJ2-1	TRBV20-1	17	TRBD2	NA	CSASYSYPGTSYNEQFF	TGCAGTGCTAGCTACAGTTACCCCGGGACTAGCTACAATGAGCAGTTCTTC
TRBJ1-2	TRBV20-1	15	NA	few	CSARGPRGDGAGYTF	TGCAGTGCTAGAGGACCCCGGGGGGACGGTGCTGGCTACACCTTC